The next 26 T cell receptor beta chains were all read from a single sample in a study of blood T cell repertoires in COVID-19. Sequenced by immunoSEQ multiplex PCR; TCRdb stores in-frame clones only, minus some. The table lists roughly 35,000 clones, roughly 75% of them singletons. Sequencing was carried out using peripheral blood. These TCRs come from a man aged 70-80 years with acute or convalescent COVID-19.

The chain is built from TRBV7-7 and TRBJ2-7; 10 bases line up with TRBD1. The V segment lost 1 base and the J segment 6 bases; nucleotides outside the gene matches: 3. Germline-derived CDR1 and CDR2 are SSHAT and FNYEAQ (reference sequence). The CDR3 totals 14 residues. CDR3 amino acids: CASSLVTGGGEQYF. CDR3 bases: TGTGCCAGCAGCTTAGTGACAGGGGGCGGCGAGCAGTACTTC.

This clone was counted only a few times. This chain connects TRBV28 to TRBJ1-1, with 11 bases aligning to TRBD1. CDR1 is MDHEN and CDR2 is SYDVKM in the germline V gene. The CDR3 totals 16 residues. Germline trimming cut 3 bases from V and 0 bases from J; bases unmatched to any gene: 3. This CDR3 is CASSLRTGGLNTEAFF. The CDR3 nucleotides read TGTGCCAGCAGTTTGAGGACAGGGGGCTTGAACACTGAAGCTTTCTTT.

V gene TRBV7-2 combines with J gene TRBJ2-5; D might be TRBD2 (6 bases). The CDR3 consists of 16 residues. Germline V gene sequence: CDR1 SGHTA, CDR2 FQGNSA. V was trimmed by 1 base and J by 7 bases, leaving 19 bases between them. The CDR3 DNA is TGTGCCAGCAGCTTAGGTGTAGCGGCCCTAAAGGGGACCCAGTACTTC. It encodes CASSLGVAALKGTQYF.

The rearrangement joins TRBV2 to TRBJ2-7; D may be TRBD2 (6 bases). CDR3 length equals 13 residues. V gave up 10 bases and J gave up 7 bases, with 20 bases separating them. Germline CDR1 and CDR2: SNHLY and FYNNEI. The CDR3, as DNA: TGTGCCACCCAGGCGGGGCCGATCTGGGAGCAGTACTTC. Translated, it gives CATQAGPIWEQYF.

The chain combines TRBV9 with TRBJ2-3; D is perhaps TRBD2 (7 bases). Deletions cut 0 bases from V and 2 bases from J, with 22 bases between. This CDR3 has 19 amino acids. Germline V gene lookup returns CDR1 SGDLS and CDR2 YYNGEE. This CDR3 reads CASSVVSVNRAGATDTQYF. CDR3 nucleotide sequence: TGTGCCAGCAGCGTAGTCTCTGTCAACAGGGCGGGAGCCACAGATACGCAGTATTTT.

This clone rates as medium-sized (0.01 to 0.1%). The chain links TRBV19 to TRBJ1-2; tentatively, D is TRBD1 (5 bases). This CDR3 has 15 residues. CDR1 is LNHDA and CDR2 is SQIVND in the germline V gene (reference sequence). Trimming pared 6 bases from V and 0 bases from J, leaving 14 bases between. This CDR3 is CASRWFAGTNYGYTF. Written as DNA, the CDR3 is TGTGCCAGTAGATGGTTCGCAGGGACTAACTATGGCTACACCTTC.

The chain couples TRBV7-2 to TRBJ2-7, with a possible D match to TRBD2 (6 bases). V lost 6 bases, J lost 6 bases, and 9 bases lay in between. CDR1 SGHTA and CDR2 FQGNSA come from the germline V gene. CDR3 length equals 11 residues. In DNA form, the CDR3 reads TGTGCCAGCAGGGAGGAGGGCGAGCAGTACTTC. It codes for CASREEGEQYF.

This clone was seen a few times. The chain has TRBV7-9 and TRBJ1-5; D possibly corresponds to TRBD1 (5 bases). The CDR3 sequence is 15 residues long. The germline V gene encodes CDR1 SEHNR and CDR2 FQNEAQ (reference sequence). Trimming removed 0 bases from V and 7 bases from J, with 13 bases in between. CDR3 sequence (DNA): TGTGCCAGCAGCTTAGCGGACCCAGCAGGGCAGCCCCAGCATTTT. Protein product: CASSLADPAGQPQHF.

The chain recombines TRBV28 with TRBJ2-1, with D unclear. The germline V gene has CDR1 MDHEN and CDR2 SYDVKM. Trimming took off 1 base at V and 7 bases at J, with 8 bases between the two ends. This CDR3 is 13 amino acids long. The CDR3 spells CASSLSARNEQFF. The CDR3 bases are TGTGCCAGCAGTTTATCGGCTAGGAATGAGCAGTTCTTC.

The chain joins TRBV11-2 to TRBJ1-1, with 12 bases fitting TRBD1. The CDR3 runs to 15 residues. The germline CDR1 and CDR2 sequences are SGHAT and FQNNGV. With 5 bases clipped from V and 3 bases from J, the junction kept 4 bases outside the gene matches. DNA of the CDR3: TGTGCCAGCAGCCCGGGACAGGGGGCGGACACTGAAGCTTTCTTT. As protein: CASSPGQGADTEAFF.

The J gene is TRBJ1-2, the V gene TRBV21-1; the table gives TRBD1 as D, unverified against the DNA. TRBV21-1 is marked as a pseudogene. This CDR3 contains 15 residues. In DNA form, the CDR3 reads TGTGCCCCCACAGGGCGGGACAGGGGAGTTGGTGGCTACACCTTC. This translates into CAPTGRDRGVGGYTF.

The chain carries TRBV13 and TRBJ2-5; 8 positions agree with TRBD2. The germline V gene has CDR1 PRHDT and CDR2 FYEKMQ (reference sequence). V shed 0 bases, J shed 0 bases, and the junction held 12 bases outside the gene matches. There are 19 residues in the CDR3. Here the CDR3 reads CASSLGLGLAGKYQETQYF. The CDR3 nucleotides read TGTGCCAGCAGCTTAGGCCTTGGGCTAGCGGGCAAGTACCAAGAGACCCAGTACTTC.

This chain connects TRBV5-1 to TRBJ1-4; D not resolved. The V end lost 0 bases, the J end lost 5 bases, and 11 bases lay between the germline ends. The CDR3 contains 15 residues. Germline values: CDR1 SGHRS, CDR2 YFSETQ. The CDR3 loop is CASSLEGGENEKLFF. For the CDR3, the DNA is TGCGCCAGCAGCTTGGAAGGCGGAGAGAATGAAAAACTGTTTTTT.

The rearrangement links TRBV28 to TRBJ1-6; 9 positions match TRBD1. CDR1 MDHEN and CDR2 SYDVKM come from the germline V gene. With 3 bases clipped from V and 9 bases from J, the junction kept 12 bases outside the gene matches. The CDR3 length is 17 residues. The DNA for the CDR3 is TGTGCCAGCAGTTTTGGGACAGGGTTCGCGAGGGGTTCACCCCTCCACTTT. Amino acids: CASSFGTGFARGSPLHF.

V is TRBV27 and J is TRBJ2-7; 8 nucleotides align to TRBD1. V trimming: 2 bases; J trimming: 3 bases; junction bases outside the gene matches: 3. Germline CDR1 reads MNHEY; CDR2 reads SMNVEV (reference sequence). The CDR3 has 14 residues. CDR3: CASSLQGASYEQYF. The CDR3 DNA reads TGTGCCAGCAGTTTACAGGGGGCAAGCTACGAGCAGTACTTC.

The chain recombines TRBV4-3 with TRBJ2-1, with TRBD2 matching 7 bases. CDR3 length equals 17 residues. From germline, CDR1 is LGHNA and CDR2 YSLEER. The V and J ends lost 4 bases and 0 bases, in that order; junction bases with no gene match: 9. CDR3 sequence (DNA): TGCGCCAGCAGCCCGAGAGGGCTAGCGGTCTCCTACAATGAGCAGTTCTTC. Translating it yields CASSPRGLAVSYNEQFF.

V and J are TRBV30 and TRBJ1-5; D not resolved. The CDR3 is 12 amino acids. The germline CDR1 and CDR2 sequences are GTSNPN and SVGIG (reference sequence). V was trimmed by 6 bases and J by 6 bases, leaving 12 bases between them. Written as DNA, the CDR3 is TGTGCCTGTAAGGAGGGAATTCAGCCCCAGCATTTT. It translates to CACKEGIQPQHF.

The J gene is TRBJ2-6, the V gene TRBV12-3 or TRBV12-4; D gene unclear. The CDR3 covers 13 residues. Trimming took off 7 bases at V and 4 bases at J, with 8 bases between the two ends. CDR3 region: CASTLEGANVLTF. The CDR3 nucleotides read TGTGCCAGCACCTTAGAGGGGGCCAACGTCCTGACTTTC.

In its sample, this clone was seen once. The gene calls are TRBV6-5 and TRBJ1-2; TRBD1 matches 10 bases. J lost 6 bases, V lost 2 bases, and 9 bases had no gene match. The CDR3 length is 16 residues. Per the germline V gene, CDR1 is MNHEY and CDR2 is SVGAGI. The DNA for the CDR3 is TGTGCCAGCAGTTACGAGGGACAGGGGCAGTGGAATGGCTACACCTTC. This sequence encodes CASSYEGQGQWNGYTF.

This chain uses TRBV2 with TRBJ2-5; weak D call: TRBD1 (5 bases). The CDR3 has 14 amino acids. Trimming removed 7 bases at V and 3 bases at J, with 15 bases between. The V gene's germline CDR1 is SNHLY and CDR2 FYNNEI. The CDR3 protein is CASTADRNKETQYF. The CDR3 DNA follows: TGTGCCAGCACTGCCGACAGAAACAAAGAGACCCAGTACTTC.

The V call is TRBV29-1, the J call TRBJ1-5, with TRBD1 matching 8 bases. CDR3 length equals 13 residues. V was pared by 6 bases and J by 4 bases, with 5 bases of the junction left unmatched. The germline gives CDR1 SQVTM, CDR2 ANQGSEA. Here the CDR3 reads CSVATGGNQPQHF. In DNA form, the CDR3 reads TGCAGCGTAGCTACAGGGGGTAATCAGCCCCAGCATTTT.

In regard to this clone: Its ends do not fully match the called genes, so a read error is possible. This sequence joins TRBV7-2 and TRBJ2-3; maybe TRBD2 (5 bases). The germline CDR1 and CDR2 sequences are SGHTA and FQGNSA. This CDR3 region has 15 residues. CDR3 sequence reads: CASSLVEGGADTQYF. CDR3 bases: TGTGCCAGCAGCTTAGTAGAGGGTGGTGCAGACACGCAGTATTTT.

V usage is TRBV9 and J usage is TRBJ2-1, with D possibly TRBD2 on 5 matching bases. The CDR3 runs to 15 residues. CDR1 and CDR2 (germline): SGDLS, YYNGEE. V lost 0 bases to trimming and J lost 7 bases, with 14 bases between them. The CDR3 sequence: CASSVAWLALNEQFF. The CDR3 DNA reads TGTGCCAGCAGCGTAGCTTGGCTAGCCTTAAATGAGCAGTTCTTC.

This chain uses TRBV6-5 with TRBJ2-1, with 10 positions matching TRBD1. CDR1 and CDR2 (germline): MNHEY, SVGAGI. The CDR3 is 14 amino acids. Trimming removed 6 bases from V and 3 bases from J; junction bases left unmatched: 2. The CDR3: CASRGQGNYNEQFF. The CDR3 DNA sequence: TGTGCCAGCAGGGGACAGGGGAACTACAATGAGCAGTTCTTC.

The chain carries TRBV7-2 and TRBJ2-2, with D possibly matching TRBD1 (5 bases). V lost 2 bases, J lost 1 base, and 11 bases lay in between. Germline CDR1 and CDR2: SGHTA and FQGNSA. The CDR3 contains 16 residues. CDR3 DNA: TGTGCCAGCAGCTTAATGCAGGGTGGGAACACCGGGGAGCTGTTTTTT. It encodes CASSLMQGGNTGELFF. The full variable domain, rest sourced from reference TRBV7-2 and TRBJ2-2, is GAGVSQSPSNKVTEKGKDVELRCDPISGHTALYWYRQSLGQGLEFLIYFQGNSAPDKSGLPSDRFSAERTGGSVSTLTIQRTQQEDSAVYLCASSLMQGGNTGELFFGEGSRLTVL.

V gene TRBV4-1 combines with J gene TRBJ1-3; 8 positions match TRBD1. Looked up from germline, CDR1 is MGHRA and CDR2 is YSYEKL. V dropped 0 bases and J dropped 2; count of bases not matched to a gene: 3. The CDR3 spans 16 residues. Here the CDR3 DNA reads TGCGCCAGCAGCCAAGATCAGGGGGCAGCTGGAAACACCATATATTTT. Translated, it gives CASSQDQGAAGNTIYF.